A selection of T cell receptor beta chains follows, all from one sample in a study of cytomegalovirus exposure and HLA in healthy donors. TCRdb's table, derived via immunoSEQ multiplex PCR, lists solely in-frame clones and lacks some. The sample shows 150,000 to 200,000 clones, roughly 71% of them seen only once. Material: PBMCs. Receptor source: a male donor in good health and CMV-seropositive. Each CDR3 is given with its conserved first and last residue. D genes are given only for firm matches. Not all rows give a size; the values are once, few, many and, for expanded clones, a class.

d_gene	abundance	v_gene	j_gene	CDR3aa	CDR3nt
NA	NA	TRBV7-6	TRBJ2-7	CASSLGELYEQYF	TGTGCCAGCAGCTTAGGGGAGCTATACGAGCAGTACTTC
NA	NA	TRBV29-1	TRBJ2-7	CSVISGNYEQYF	TGCAGCGTTATCAGCGGTAACTACGAGCAGTACTTC
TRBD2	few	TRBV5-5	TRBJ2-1	CASSFDGGTYNEQFF	TGTGCCAGCAGCTTCGACGGGGGGACCTACAATGAGCAGTTCTTC
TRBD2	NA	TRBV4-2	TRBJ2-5	CASSRTSGGAGETQYF	TGTGCCAGCAGCCGAACTAGCGGGGGGGCTGGAGAGACCCAGTACTTC
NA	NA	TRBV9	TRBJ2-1	CASSAYFHEQFF	TGTGCCAGCAGCGCCTATTTCCATGAGCAGTTCTTC
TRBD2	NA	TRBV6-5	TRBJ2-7	CASPPSGGSYEQYF	TGTGCCAGCCCACCGAGCGGGGGCTCCTACGAGCAGTACTTC
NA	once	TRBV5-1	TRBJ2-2	CASSLQGAPNTGELFF	TGCGCCAGCAGCTTACAGGGCGCGCCGAACACCGGGGAGCTGTTTTTT
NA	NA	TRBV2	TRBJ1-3	CASKSRVQLAGNTIYF	TGTGCCAGCAAGTCGAGAGTCCAACTGGCTGGAAACACCATATATTTT
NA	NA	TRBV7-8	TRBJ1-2	CASSLGGSTYGYTF	TGTGCCAGCAGCTTAGGAGGCAGCACCTATGGCTACACCTTC
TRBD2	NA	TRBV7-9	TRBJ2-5	CASSLNSGLQETQYF	TGTGCCAGCAGCTTAAATAGCGGGCTACAAGAGACCCAGTACTTC
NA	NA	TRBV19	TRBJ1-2	CASSMGSGPLGGYTF	TGTGCCAGTAGTATGGGTTCAGGCCCCCTTGGGGGCTACACCTTC
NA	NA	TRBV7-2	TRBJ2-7	CASGLTTGTEQYF	TGTGCCAGCGGACTAACGACAGGGACCGAGCAGTACTTC
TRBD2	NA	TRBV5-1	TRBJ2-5	CASSLAASGGEETQYF	TGCGCCAGCAGCTTGGCCGCTAGCGGGGGTGAAGAGACCCAGTACTTC
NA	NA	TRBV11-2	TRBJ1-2	CASSPLGGGGYTF	TGTGCCAGCAGCCCGCTAGGGGGGGGCGGCTACACCTTC
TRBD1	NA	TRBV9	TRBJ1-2	CASRAGQEGGYTF	TGTGCCAGCAGAGCTGGACAGGAAGGCGGCTACACCTTC
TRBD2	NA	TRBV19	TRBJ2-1	CASSILGGYNEQFF	TGTGCCAGTAGTATTCTCGGGGGGTACAATGAGCAGTTCTTC
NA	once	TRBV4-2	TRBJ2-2	CASSLSKGFTGELFF	TGTGCCAGCAGCCTTTCCAAGGGGTTCACCGGGGAGCTGTTTTTT
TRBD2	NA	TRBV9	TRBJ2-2	CASSEEAGGTGELFF	TGTGCCAGCAGCGAGGAGGCGGGGGGTACCGGGGAGCTGTTTTTT
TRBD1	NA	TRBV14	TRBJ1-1	CASTPTGTVNTEAFF	TGTGCCAGCACCCCCACCGGGACAGTGAACACTGAAGCTTTCTTT
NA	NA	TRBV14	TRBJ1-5	CASSQTGKHQPQHF	TGTGCCAGCAGCCAAACAGGGAAGCATCAGCCCCAGCATTTT
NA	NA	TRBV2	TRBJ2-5	CASSRGGGAETQYF	TGTGCCAGCAGCCGTGGAGGGGGGGCCGAGACCCAGTACTTC
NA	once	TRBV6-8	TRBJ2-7	CARSSSYEQYF	TGTGCCAGGTCGTCTTCCTACGAGCAGTACTTC
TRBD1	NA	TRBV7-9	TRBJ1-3	CASSSDRGEYTIYF	TGTGCCAGCAGCTCGGACAGGGGCGAATACACCATATATTTT
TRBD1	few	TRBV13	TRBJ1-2	CASSFSQGAGGYTF	TGTGCCAGCAGCTTTTCACAGGGGGCCGGTGGCTACACCTTC
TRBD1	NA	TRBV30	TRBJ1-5	CAWSPGTGVQPQHF	TGTGCCTGGAGCCCCGGGACAGGGGTTCAGCCCCAGCATTTT
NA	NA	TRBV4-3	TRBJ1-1	CASSQEEGTRTEAFF	TGCGCCAGCAGCCAAGAAGAGGGGACAAGAACTGAAGCTTTCTTT
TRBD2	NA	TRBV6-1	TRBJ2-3	CASSLLAGTSDTQYF	TGTGCCAGCAGCCTCCTAGCGGGGACCTCAGATACGCAGTATTTT
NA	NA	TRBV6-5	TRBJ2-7	CASSLAGTYEQYF	TGTGCCAGCAGTCTGGCGGGGACCTACGAGCAGTACTTC
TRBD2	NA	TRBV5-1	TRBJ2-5	CASNILGGEETQYF	TGCGCCAGCAACATCCTGGGGGGGGAAGAGACCCAGTACTTC
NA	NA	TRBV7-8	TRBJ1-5	CASSPRPGQLNQPQHF	TGTGCCAGCAGCCCACGACCCGGACAGCTCAATCAGCCCCAGCATTTT
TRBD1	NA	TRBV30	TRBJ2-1	CAWTRDRGLDEQFF	TGTGCCTGGACCCGGGACAGGGGATTGGATGAGCAGTTCTTC
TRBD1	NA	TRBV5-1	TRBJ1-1	CASSLEGGGGTEAFF	TGCGCCAGCAGCTTGGAAGGGGGCGGTGGCACTGAAGCTTTCTTT
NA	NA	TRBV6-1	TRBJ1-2	CASSERGTVAGYTF	TGTGCCAGCAGTGAAAGGGGGACCGTGGCCGGCTACACCTTC
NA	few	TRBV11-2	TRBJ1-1	CASSSAKVTEAFF	TGTGCCAGCAGCTCAGCGAAGGTTACTGAAGCTTTCTTT
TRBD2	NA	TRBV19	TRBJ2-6	CASSIEAGYLSGANVLTF	TGTGCCAGTAGTATAGAAGCGGGGTATCTCTCTGGGGCCAACGTCCTGACTTTC
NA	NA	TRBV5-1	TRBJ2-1	CASSLLRNEQFF	TGCGCCAGCAGCCTTCTACGTAATGAGCAGTTCTTC
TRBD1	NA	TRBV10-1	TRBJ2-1	CASADRGSEQFF	TGCGCCAGCGCTGACAGGGGGAGTGAGCAGTTCTTC
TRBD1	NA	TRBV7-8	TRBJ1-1	CASSLDRGNDEAFF	TGTGCCAGCAGCTTAGACAGGGGAAATGATGAAGCTTTCTTT
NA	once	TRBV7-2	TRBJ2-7	CASSLQGWGYEQYF	TGTGCCAGCAGCTTACAGGGTTGGGGCTACGAGCAGTACTTC
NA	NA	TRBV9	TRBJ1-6	CASSSGDAPYNSPLHF	TGTGCCAGCAGCAGCGGAGATGCACCTTATAATTCACCCCTCCACTTT
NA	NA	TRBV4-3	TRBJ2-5	CASSLGRGQTQYF	TGCGCCAGCAGCCTAGGCAGGGGACAGACCCAGTACTTC
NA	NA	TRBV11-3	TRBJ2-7	CASSPGPGYGQYF	TGTGCCAGCAGCCCCGGCCCAGGTTACGGGCAGTACTTC
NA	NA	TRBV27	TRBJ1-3	CASRRTFSGNTIYF	TGTGCCAGCAGAAGGACATTCTCTGGAAACACCATATATTTT
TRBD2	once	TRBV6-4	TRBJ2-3	CASSESGGATDTQYF	TGTGCCAGCAGTGAAAGCGGGGGGGCCACAGATACGCAGTATTTT
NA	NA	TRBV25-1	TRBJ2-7	CASGAGNYEQYF	TGTGCCAGCGGGGCGGGAAACTACGAGCAGTACTTC
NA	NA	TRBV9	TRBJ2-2	CASSPDPNTGELFF	TGTGCCAGCAGCCCAGATCCGAACACCGGGGAGCTGTTTTTT
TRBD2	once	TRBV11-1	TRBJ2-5	CASAGRLARYQETQYF	TGTGCCAGCGCGGGCCGACTAGCGAGGTACCAAGAGACCCAGTACTTC
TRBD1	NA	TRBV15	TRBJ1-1	CATSRDLLQGASEAFF	TGTGCCACCAGCAGAGACCTTCTACAGGGGGCGAGTGAAGCTTTCTTT